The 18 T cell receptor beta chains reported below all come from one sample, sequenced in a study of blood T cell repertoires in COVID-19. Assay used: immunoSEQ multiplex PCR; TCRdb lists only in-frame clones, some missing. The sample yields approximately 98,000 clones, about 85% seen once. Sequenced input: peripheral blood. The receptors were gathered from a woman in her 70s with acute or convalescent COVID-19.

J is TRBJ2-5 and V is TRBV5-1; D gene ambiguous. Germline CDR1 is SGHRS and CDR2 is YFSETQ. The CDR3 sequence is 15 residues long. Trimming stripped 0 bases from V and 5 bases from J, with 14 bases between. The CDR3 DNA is TGCGCCAGCAGCTTGGTTGCGGTAGCACCGGAGACCCAGTACTTC. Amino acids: CASSLVAVAPETQYF.

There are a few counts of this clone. CDR3 protein: CASSPLVAGINEQFF. CDR3 in DNA: TGTGCCAGCAGCCCATTGGTAGCGGGGATCAATGAGCAGTTCTTC. The V and J genes are TRBV7-3 and TRBJ2-1, with 8 bases lining up with TRBD2. Germline CDR1 SGHTA, CDR2 FQGTGA. This CDR3 is built from 15 residues. V trimming: 5 bases; J trimming: 6 bases; junction bases outside the gene matches: 9.

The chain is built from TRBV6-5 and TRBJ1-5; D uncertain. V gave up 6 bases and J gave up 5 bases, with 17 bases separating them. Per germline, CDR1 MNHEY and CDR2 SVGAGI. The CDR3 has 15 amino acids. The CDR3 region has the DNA TGTGCCAGCAGGGGCGCGGGAGGAGATCATCAGCCCCAGCATTTT. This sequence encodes CASRGAGGDHQPQHF.

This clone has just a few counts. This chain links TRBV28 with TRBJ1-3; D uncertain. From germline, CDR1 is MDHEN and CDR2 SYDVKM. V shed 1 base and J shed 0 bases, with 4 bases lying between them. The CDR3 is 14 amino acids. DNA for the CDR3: TGTGCCAGCAGTTTATATCGCTCTGGAAACACCATATATTTT. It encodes CASSLYRSGNTIYF.

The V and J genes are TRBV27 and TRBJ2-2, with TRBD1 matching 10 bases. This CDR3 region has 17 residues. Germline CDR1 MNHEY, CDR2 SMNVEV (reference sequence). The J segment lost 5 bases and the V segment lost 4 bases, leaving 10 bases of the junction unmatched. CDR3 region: CASSSSAGQGKTGELFF. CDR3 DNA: TGTGCCAGCAGTTCCTCAGCGGGACAGGGGAAGACCGGGGAGCTGTTTTTT.

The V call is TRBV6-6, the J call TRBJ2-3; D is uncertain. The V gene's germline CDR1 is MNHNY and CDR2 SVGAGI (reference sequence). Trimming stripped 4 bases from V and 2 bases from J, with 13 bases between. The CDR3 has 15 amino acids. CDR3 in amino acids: CASSSPREYTDTQYF. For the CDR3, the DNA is TGTGCCAGCAGTTCCCCGCGAGAATACACAGATACGCAGTATTTT.

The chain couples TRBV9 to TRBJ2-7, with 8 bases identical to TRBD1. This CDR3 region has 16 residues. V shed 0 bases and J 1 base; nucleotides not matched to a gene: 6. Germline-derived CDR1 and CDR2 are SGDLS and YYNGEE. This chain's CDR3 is CASSVVAGQGSYEQYV. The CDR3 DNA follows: TGTGCCAGCAGCGTAGTCGCTGGACAGGGATCCTACGAGCAGTACGTC.

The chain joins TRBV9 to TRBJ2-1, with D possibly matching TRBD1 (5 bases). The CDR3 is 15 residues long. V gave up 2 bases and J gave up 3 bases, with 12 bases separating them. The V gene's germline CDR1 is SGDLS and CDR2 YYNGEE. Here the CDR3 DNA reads TGTGCCAGCAGCGTGGCCGGACACAGCTACAATGAGCAGTTCTTC. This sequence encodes CASSVAGHSYNEQFF.

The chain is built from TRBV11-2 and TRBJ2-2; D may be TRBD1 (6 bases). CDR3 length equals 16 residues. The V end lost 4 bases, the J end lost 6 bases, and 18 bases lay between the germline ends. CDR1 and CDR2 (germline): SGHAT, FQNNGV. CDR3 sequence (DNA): TGTGCCAGCAGCTCGGTGAGGGGGAGTCGGGCCGGGGAGCTGTTTTTT. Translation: CASSSVRGSRAGELFF.

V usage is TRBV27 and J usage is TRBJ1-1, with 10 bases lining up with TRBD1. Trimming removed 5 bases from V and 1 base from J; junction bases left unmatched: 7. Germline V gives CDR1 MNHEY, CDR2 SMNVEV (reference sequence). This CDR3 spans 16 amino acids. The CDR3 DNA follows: TGTGCCAGCAGTCCGGCCCGGACAGGGGGGAACACTGAAGCTTTCTTT. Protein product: CASSPARTGGNTEAFF.

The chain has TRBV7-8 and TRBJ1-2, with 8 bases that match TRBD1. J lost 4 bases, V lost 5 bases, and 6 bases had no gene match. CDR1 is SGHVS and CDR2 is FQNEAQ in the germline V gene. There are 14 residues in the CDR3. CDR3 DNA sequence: TGTGCCAGCAGCCTTAACAGGGGGTCCTATGGCTACACCTTC. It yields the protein CASSLNRGSYGYTF.

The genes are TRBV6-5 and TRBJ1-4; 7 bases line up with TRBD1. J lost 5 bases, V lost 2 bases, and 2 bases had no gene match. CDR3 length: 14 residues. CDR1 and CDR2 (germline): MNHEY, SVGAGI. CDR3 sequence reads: CASSYRGQNEKLFF. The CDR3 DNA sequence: TGTGCCAGCAGTTACCGGGGACAGAATGAAAAACTGTTTTTT.

CDR3 DNA sequence: TGTGCCAGCAGTTTACTCTCGGCCGGACGACAGGGAGGCAATTCACCCCTCCACTTT. Its translation is CASSLLSAGRQGGNSPLHF. This chain uses TRBV27 with TRBJ1-6, with 7 nucleotides matching TRBD1. Germline values: CDR1 MNHEY, CDR2 SMNVEV (reference sequence). The V and J ends lost 2 bases and 7 bases, in that order; junction bases with no gene match: 17. The CDR3 spans 19 residues.

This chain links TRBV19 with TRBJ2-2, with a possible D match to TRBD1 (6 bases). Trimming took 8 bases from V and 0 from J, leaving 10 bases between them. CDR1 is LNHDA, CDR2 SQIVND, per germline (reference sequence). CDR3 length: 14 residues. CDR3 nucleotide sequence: TGTGCCAGTCGACAGGACCCGAACACCGGGGAGCTGTTTTTT. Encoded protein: CASRQDPNTGELFF.

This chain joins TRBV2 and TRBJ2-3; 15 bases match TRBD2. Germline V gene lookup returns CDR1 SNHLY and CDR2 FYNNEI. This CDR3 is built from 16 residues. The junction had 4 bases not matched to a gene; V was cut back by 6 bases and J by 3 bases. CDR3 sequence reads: CASRAGLAGGTDTQYF. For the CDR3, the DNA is TGTGCCAGCAGAGCGGGACTAGCGGGAGGTACAGATACGCAGTATTTT.

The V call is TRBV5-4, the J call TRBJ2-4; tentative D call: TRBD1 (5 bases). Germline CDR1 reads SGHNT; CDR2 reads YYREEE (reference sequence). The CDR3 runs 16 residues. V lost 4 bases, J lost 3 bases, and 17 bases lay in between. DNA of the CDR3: TGTGCCAGCAGCCTAAAAGGGGAAGTGGGCAAAAACATTCAGTACTTC. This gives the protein CASSLKGEVGKNIQYF.

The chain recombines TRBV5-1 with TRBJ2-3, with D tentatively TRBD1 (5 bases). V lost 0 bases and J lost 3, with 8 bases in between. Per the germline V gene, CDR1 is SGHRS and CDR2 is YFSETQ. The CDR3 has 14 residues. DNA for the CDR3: TGCGCCAGCAGCTTGGGTGACAGTACAGATACGCAGTATTTT. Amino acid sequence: CASSLGDSTDTQYF.

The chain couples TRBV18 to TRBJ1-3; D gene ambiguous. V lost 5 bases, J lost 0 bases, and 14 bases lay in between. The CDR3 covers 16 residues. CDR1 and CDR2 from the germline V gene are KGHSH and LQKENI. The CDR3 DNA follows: TGTGCCAGCTCATCGACTAGGGAGTACTCTGGAAACACCATATATTTT. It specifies CASSSTREYSGNTIYF.